This TCR beta chain was retrieved from a study of blood T cell repertoires in COVID-19. Study background: Spain, Italy and the United States supplied samples that represented acute and convalescent COVID-19. T cells, B-cell-depleted T cells, or PBMCs provided the cDNA or gDNA that served as material.

Original processing methods: Reference gene primers were amplified, and this amplification served to estimate nucleated cell counts. The data were produced by immunoSEQ multiplex PCR, yet TCRdb's version contains in-frame clones alone and is incomplete. The V and J calls and the clone size are those of that table, but D and trimming were determined from the DNA. The sample includes 75,000 to 80,000 clones, around 80% of them seen just once. From germline, CDR1 is LNHDA and CDR2 SQIVND (reference sequence). This CDR3 has 15 residues. V was pared by 1 base and J by 4 bases, with 2 bases of the junction left unmatched.

This sequence originates from a woman aged 60-75 years with acute or convalescent COVID-19. Sequencing used peripheral blood. The rearrangement links TRBV19 to TRBJ2-2; 8 nucleotides line up with TRBD1. CDR3 loop: CASSIGDRGTGELFF. The DNA for the CDR3 is TGTGCCAGTAGTATAGGAGACAGGGGCACCGGGGAGCTGTTTTTT.